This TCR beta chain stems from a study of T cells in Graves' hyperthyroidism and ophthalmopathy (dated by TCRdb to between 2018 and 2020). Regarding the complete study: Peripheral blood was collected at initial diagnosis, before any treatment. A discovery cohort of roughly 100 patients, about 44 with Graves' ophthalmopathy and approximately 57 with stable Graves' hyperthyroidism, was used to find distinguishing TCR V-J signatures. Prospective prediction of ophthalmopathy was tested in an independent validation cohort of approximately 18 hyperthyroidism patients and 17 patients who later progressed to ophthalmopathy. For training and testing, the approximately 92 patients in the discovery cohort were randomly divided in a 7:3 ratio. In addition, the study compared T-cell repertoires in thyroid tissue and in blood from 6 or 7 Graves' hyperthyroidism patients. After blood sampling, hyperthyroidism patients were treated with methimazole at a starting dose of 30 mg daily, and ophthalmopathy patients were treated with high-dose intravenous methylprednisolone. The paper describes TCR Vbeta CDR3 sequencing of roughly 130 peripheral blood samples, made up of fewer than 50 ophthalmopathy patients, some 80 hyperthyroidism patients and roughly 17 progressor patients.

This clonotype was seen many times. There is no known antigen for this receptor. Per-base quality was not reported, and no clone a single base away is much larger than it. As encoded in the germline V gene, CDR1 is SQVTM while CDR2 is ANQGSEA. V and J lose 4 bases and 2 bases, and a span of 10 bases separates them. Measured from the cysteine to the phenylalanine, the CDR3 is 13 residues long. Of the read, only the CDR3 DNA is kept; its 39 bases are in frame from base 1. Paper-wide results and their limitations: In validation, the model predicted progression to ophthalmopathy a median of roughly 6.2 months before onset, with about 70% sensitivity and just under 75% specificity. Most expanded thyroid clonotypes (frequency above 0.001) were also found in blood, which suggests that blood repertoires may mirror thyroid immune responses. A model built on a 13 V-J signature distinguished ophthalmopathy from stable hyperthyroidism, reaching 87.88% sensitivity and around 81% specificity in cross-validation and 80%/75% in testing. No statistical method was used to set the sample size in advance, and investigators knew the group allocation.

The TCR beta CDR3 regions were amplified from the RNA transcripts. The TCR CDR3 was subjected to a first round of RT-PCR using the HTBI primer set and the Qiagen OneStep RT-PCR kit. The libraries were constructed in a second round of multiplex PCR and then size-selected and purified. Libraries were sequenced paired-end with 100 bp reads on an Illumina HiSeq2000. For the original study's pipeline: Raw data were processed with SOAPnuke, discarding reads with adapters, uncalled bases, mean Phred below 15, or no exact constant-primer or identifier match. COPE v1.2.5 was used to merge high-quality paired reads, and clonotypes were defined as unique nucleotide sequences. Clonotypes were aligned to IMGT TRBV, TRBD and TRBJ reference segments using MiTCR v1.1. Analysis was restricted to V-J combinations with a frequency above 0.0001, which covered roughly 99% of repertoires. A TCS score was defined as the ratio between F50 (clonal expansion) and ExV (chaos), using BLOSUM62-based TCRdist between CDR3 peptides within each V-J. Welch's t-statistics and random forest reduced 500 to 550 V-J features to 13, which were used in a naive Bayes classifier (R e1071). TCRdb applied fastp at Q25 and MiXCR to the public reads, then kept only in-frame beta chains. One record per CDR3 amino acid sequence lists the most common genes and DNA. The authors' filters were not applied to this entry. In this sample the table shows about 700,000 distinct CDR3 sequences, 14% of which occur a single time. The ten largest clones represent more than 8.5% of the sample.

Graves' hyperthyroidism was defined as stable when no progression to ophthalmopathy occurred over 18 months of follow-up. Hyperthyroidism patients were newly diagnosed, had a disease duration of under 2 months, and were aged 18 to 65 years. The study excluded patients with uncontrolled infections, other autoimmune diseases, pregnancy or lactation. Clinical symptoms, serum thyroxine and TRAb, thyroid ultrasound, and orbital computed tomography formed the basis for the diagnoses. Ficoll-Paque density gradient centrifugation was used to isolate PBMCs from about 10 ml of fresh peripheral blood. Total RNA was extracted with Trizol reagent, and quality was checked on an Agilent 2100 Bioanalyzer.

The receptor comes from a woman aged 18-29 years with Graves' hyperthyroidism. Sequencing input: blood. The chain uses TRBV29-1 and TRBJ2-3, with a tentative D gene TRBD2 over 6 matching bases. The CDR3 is CSVVGGTTDTQYF. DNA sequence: TGCAGCGTTGTTGGCGGGACCACAGATACGCAGTATTTT.